This entry features one TCR beta chain sequence. Its cognate antigen is unknown. The sample holds other DNA sequences that translate to the same CDR3. In the PCR, 60 Vbeta and 13 Jbeta primers were used. Some clones are missing from TCRdb's copy, which holds only in-frame ones; the method was immunoSEQ multiplex PCR. The sample has roughly 190,000 clones, about 80% seen once. The CDR3 is 13 amino acids. Germline CDR1 and CDR2: SGHNT and YYREEE (reference sequence). Trimming removed 0 bases at V and 1 base at J, with 3 bases between. The sample belongs to a study of cytomegalovirus exposure and HLA in healthy donors. Study-level findings and limits: Many donors carried some public TCRs, although rarity characterized most TCR sequences. The authors assumed roughly uniform sequencing depth across donors for presence/absence analyses. Accurate prediction of most subjects' HLA-A and HLA-B alleles from TCR beta sequences was reported. A later analysis reportedly found that, within productive TCRs, an Asian-associated ancestry cluster had fewer N-insertions than the mean observed across the roughly 730 donors.

This chain connects TRBV5-4 to TRBJ2-3; D unresolved. This clonotype was sampled from a woman aged 45-65 years in good health and CMV-seropositive. The sequenced material came from PBMCs. This CDR3 is CASSLAGTDTQYF. Here the CDR3 DNA reads TGTGCCAGCAGCTTGGCCGGCACAGATACGCAGTATTTT. Complete variable domain (other parts from reference TRBV5-4 and TRBJ2-3): ETGVTQSPTHLIKTRGQQVTLRCSSQSGHNTVSWYQQALGQGPQFIFQYYREEENGRGNFPPRFSGLQFPNYSSELNVNALELDDSALYLCASSLAGTDTQYFGPGTRLTVL.